Listed here is a single TCR beta chain. This clone was seen only once. Its target antigen remains unknown. Base qualities are not recorded, but no much larger clone differs from it by a single base. The data derive from a study of OX40 agonist ivuxolimab in advanced cancers. Broadly, across the study: Ivuxolimab was an agonistic, fully human IgG2 monoclonal antibody directed against OX40 (CD134), a costimulatory receptor. Intravenous ivuxolimab was administered to patients every 2 weeks at six dose levels: 0.01, 0.1, 0.3, 1.5, 3 and 10 mg/kg. Of the roughly 52 patients in dose escalation, some 19 had hepatocellular carcinoma, roughly 15 had melanoma, 9 had renal cell carcinoma and 9 had head and neck cancer. The dose-escalation cohort was about 83% male with a mean age of about 54 years, ranging from about 23 to 85. Prior anti-PD-1, anti-PD-L1 or anti-CTLA-4 therapy was permitted, and about two fifths of dose-escalation patients had received checkpoint inhibitors. Three dose-escalation patients achieved partial responses, one with hepatocellular carcinoma and two with cutaneous melanoma. Peripheral TCRbeta sequencing was intended to test whether TCR sequence diversity was altered and clonal T-cell expansion was caused by ivuxolimab. The paper reports the monotherapy dose-escalation portion (N of about 51 patients) of the phase I ivuxolimab trial. The research as a whole found: Partial responders in the 0.1-3.0 mg/kg groups had among the lowest normalized peripheral clonal expansion, especially among CD8+ T cells. At doses of 0.1 to 3.0 mg/kg, clonal expansion of both CD4+ and CD8+ T cells in blood was seen between baseline and week 6. Which antigens the clonally expanded peripheral T cells were specific for was not determined. Low levels of normalized T-cell clonal expansion were also shown by some nonresponding patients. After ivuxolimab, expanded clones were on average more numerous among CD8+ T cells than among CD4+ T cells.

Genomic DNA was extracted from sorted cells for sequencing of the TCRbeta CDR3 region. The immunoSEQ Assay was used for sequencing of TCRbeta CDR3 regions. Imported from immuneACCESS, the table was reduced by TCRdb to in-frame sequences with V and J called. These copies leave out some clones; in studies compared against another copy, an unresolved V gene accounts for under half, and the cause of the remainder is not known. The sample table holds tens of thousands of clones, of which around 80% were seen once. 36% of the sample belongs to the ten largest clones. The CDR1 and CDR2 encoded by the germline V gene are SGDLS and YYNGEE. From cysteine to phenylalanine, the CDR3 is 15 amino acids long. CDR3 DNA only is kept here, 45 bases in frame from base 1. V is trimmed back by 3 bases and J by 2 bases, and the junction contains 7 bases that no gene match accounts for. The trial excluded patients who had a history of autoimmune disease or who were on systemic immunosuppression. Peripheral blood for TCR sequencing was collected from all dose cohorts at baseline, on cycle 4 day 1, and on cycle 7 day 1. The samples were taken from a phase I, first-in-human, multicenter, open-label dose-escalation trial of ivuxolimab. Adults with locally advanced or metastatic melanoma, renal cell carcinoma, hepatocellular carcinoma or head and neck squamous cell carcinoma were enrolled in the trial. CD4+ and CD8+ T cells were sorted separately from peripheral blood before TCR sequencing.

Sequencing was performed on CD4+ or CD8+ T cells sorted from blood, taken in a trial of the OX40 agonist ivuxolimab. This TCR derives from an adult with an advanced solid tumor such as melanoma, head and neck, liver or kidney cancer. The rearrangement joined TRBV9 to TRBJ1-2; TRBD1 aligns with 7 central bases. The DNA sequence is TGTGCCAGCAGCGCTCGACAGGGCGGGAACTATGGCTACACCTTC. It is translated as CASSARQGGNYGYTF.